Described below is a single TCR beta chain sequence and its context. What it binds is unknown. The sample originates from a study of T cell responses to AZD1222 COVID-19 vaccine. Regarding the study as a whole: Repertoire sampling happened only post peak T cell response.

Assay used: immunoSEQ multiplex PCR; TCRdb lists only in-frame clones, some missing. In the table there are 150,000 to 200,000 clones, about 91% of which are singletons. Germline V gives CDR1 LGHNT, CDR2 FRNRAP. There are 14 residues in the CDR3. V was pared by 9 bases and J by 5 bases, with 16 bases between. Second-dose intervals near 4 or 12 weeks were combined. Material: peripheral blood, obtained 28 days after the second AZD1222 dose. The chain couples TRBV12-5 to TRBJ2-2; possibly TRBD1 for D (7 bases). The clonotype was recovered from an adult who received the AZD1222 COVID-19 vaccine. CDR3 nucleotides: TGTGCTAGCTGTTGGACAGGAGGGACCGGGGAGCTGTTTTTT. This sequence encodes CASCWTGGTGELFF.